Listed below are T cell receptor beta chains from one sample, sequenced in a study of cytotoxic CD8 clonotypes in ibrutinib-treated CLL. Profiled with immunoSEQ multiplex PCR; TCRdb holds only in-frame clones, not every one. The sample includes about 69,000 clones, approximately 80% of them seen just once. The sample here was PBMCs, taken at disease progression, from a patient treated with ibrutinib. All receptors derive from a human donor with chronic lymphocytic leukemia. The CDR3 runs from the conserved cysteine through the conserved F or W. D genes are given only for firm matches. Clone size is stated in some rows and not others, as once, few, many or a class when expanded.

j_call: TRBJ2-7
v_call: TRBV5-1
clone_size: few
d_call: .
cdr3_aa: CASSYVPYEQYF
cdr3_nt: TGCGCCAGCAGCTACGTCCCCTACGAGCAGTACTTC

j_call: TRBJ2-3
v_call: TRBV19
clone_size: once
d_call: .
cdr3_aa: CASSIWVGSTDTQYF
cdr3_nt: TGTGCCAGTAGTATTTGGGTTGGGAGCACAGATACGCAGTATTTT

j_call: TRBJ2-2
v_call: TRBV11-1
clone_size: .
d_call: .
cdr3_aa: CASSSRLSTGELFF
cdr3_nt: TGTGCCAGCAGCTCCCGTTTGTCGACCGGGGAGCTGTTTTTT

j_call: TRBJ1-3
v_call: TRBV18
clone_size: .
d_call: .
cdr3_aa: CASSPERLGNTIYF
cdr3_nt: TGTGCCAGCTCACCAGAGCGGCTTGGAAACACCATATATTTT

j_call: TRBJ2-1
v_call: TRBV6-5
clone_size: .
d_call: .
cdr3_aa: CASSYVAGVGDEQFF
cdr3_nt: TGTGCCAGCAGTTACGTGGCAGGGGTAGGGGATGAGCAGTTCTTC

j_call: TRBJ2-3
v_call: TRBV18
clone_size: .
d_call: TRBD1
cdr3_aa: CASSPGRGPDTQYF
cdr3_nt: TGTGCCAGCTCACCCGGCAGGGGGCCAGATACGCAGTATTTT

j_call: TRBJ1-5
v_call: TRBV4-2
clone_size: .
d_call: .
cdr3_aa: CASSQARNQPQHF
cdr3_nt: TGTGCCAGCAGCCAAGCCAGGAACCAGCCCCAGCATTTT

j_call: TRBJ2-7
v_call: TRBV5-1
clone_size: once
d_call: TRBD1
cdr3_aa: CASRITGTVLYEQYF
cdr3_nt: TGCGCCAGCAGGATTACCGGGACAGTTTTGTACGAGCAGTACTTC

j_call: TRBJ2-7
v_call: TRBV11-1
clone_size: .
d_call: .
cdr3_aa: CASSLSGGRYEQYF
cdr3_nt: TGTGCCAGCAGCTTATCGGGGGGCCGCTACGAGCAGTACTTC

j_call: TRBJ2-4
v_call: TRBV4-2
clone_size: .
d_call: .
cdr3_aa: CASSQDIPGAKNIQYF
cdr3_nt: TGTGCCAGCAGCCAAGATATTCCTGGGGCCAAAAACATTCAGTACTTC

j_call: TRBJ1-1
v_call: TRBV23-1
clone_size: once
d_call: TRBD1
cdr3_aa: CASSQSKRWGTGMNTEAFF
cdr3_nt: TGCGCCAGCAGTCAATCGAAACGCTGGGGGACAGGGATGAACACTGAAGCTTTCTTT

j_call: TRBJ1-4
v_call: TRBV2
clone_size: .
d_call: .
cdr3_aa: CASRPGPNEKLFF
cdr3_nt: TGTGCCAGCAGGCCGGGCCCCAATGAAAAACTGTTTTTT

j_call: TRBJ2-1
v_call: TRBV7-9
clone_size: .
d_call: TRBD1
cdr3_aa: CASSSSRGPGEQFF
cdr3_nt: TGTGCCAGCAGCTCAAGCAGGGGGCCAGGGGAGCAGTTCTTC

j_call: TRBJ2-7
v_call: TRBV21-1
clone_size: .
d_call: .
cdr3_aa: CASSKGYPEVSYEQYF
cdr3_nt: TGTGCCAGCAGCAAAGGGTATCCAGAAGTCTCCTACGAGCAGTACTTC

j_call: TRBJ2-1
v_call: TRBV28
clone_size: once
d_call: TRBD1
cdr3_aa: CASRRQGAHEQFF
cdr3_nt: TGTGCCAGCAGGAGACAGGGGGCGCATGAGCAGTTCTTC

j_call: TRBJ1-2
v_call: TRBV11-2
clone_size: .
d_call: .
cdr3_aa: CASSVSIDRFYGYTF
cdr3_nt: TGTGCCAGCAGCGTCTCAATAGACAGGTTCTATGGCTACACCTTC

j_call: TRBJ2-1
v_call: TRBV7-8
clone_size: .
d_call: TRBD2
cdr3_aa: CASSLVGLAGYYNEQFF
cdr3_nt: TGTGCCAGCAGCTTAGTAGGACTAGCGGGGTACTACAATGAGCAGTTCTTC

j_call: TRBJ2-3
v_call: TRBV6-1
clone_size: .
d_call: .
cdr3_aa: CASSEARGTDTQYF
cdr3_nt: TGTGCCAGCAGTGAAGCGCGGGGCACAGATACGCAGTATTTT

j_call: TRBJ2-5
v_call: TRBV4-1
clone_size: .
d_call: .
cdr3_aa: CASSQSINSQETQYF
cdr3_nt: TGCGCCAGCAGCCAAAGCATTAACTCGCAAGAGACCCAGTACTTC

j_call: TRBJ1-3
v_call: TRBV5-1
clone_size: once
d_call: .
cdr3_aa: CASSLGPGALSGNTIYF
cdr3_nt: TGCGCCAGCAGCTTGGGTCCGGGGGCGCTTAGTGGAAACACCATATATTTT

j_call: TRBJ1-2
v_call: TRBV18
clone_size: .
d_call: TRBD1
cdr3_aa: CASSPSQGLDGYTF
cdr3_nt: TGTGCCAGCTCACCATCACAGGGGCTTGATGGCTACACCTTC

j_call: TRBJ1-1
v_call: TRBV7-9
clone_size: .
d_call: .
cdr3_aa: CASSPPRSEAFF
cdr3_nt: TGTGCCAGCAGCCCGCCGAGGAGTGAAGCTTTCTTT

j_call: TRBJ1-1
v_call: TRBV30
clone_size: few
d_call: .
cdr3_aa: CAWRFLGTEAFF
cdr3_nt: TGTGCCTGGAGGTTCCTGGGGACTGAAGCTTTCTTT

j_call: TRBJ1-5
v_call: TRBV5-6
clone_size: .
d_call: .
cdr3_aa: CASSKRDVGNQPQHF
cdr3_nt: TGTGCCAGCAGCAAAAGGGACGTTGGCAATCAGCCCCAGCATTTT

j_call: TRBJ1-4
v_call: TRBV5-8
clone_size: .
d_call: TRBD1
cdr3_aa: CASSFGTGVLYEKLFF
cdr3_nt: TGTGCCAGCAGCTTTGGTACAGGGGTGCTTTACGAAAAACTGTTTTTT

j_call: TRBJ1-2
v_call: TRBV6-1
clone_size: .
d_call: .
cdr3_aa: CASMTDGYGYTF
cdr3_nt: TGTGCCAGTATGACTGATGGCTATGGCTACACCTTC

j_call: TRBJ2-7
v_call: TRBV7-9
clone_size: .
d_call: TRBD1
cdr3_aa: CASSFGTATSYEQYF
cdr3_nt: TGTGCCAGCAGCTTCGGGACAGCTACCTCCTACGAGCAGTACTTC

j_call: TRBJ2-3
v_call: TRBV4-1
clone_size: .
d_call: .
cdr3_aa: CASSQESGDAYTQYF
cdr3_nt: TGCGCCAGCAGCCAAGAATCGGGCGATGCATATACGCAGTATTTT

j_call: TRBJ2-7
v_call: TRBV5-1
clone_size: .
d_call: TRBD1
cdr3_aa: CASSFLTGDSYEQYF
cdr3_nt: TGCGCCAGCAGCTTCCTGACAGGGGACTCCTACGAGCAGTACTTC

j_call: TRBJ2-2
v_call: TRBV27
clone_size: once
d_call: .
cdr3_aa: CASSTNTGELFF
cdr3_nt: TGTGCCAGCAGTACGAACACCGGGGAGCTGTTTTTT

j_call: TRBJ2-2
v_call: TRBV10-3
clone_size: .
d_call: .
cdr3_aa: CAITPGPSSGGELFF
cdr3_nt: TGTGCCATCACCCCGGGACCATCCTCTGGCGGGGAGCTGTTTTTT

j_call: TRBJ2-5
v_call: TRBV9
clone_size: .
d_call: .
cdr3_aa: CASSVGQGLETQYF
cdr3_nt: TGTGCCAGCAGCGTAGGTCAGGGCTTGGAGACCCAGTACTTC

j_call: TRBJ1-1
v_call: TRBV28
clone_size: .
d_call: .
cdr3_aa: CASRTPGRVGSDTEAFF
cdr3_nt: TGTGCCAGCAGGACCCCGGGACGGGTGGGGAGTGACACTGAAGCTTTCTTT

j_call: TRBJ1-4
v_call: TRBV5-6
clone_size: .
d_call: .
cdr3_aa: CASSGGRGGLEKLFF
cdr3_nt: TGTGCCAGCAGCGGCGGAAGGGGTGGGTTGGAAAAACTGTTTTTT

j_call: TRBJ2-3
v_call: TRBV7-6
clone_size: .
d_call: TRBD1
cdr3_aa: CASSSDRGTDTQYF
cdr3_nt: TGTGCCAGCAGCTCGGACAGGGGTACAGATACGCAGTATTTT

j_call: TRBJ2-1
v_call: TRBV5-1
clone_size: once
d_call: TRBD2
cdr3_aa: CASSLGAGGLYNEQFF
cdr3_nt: TGCGCCAGCAGCTTGGGGGCGGGAGGGCTTTACAATGAGCAGTTCTTC

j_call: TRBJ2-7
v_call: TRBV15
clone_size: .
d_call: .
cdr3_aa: CATSSPSEHYEQYF
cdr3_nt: TGTGCCACCAGCAGCCCTTCGGAGCACTACGAGCAGTACTTC

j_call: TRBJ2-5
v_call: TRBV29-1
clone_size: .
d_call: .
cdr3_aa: CSADGGLFYETQYF
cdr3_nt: TGCAGCGCTGACGGGGGACTGTTTTACGAGACCCAGTACTTC

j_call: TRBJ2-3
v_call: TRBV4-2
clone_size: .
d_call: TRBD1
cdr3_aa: CASSQDLGTGGGTDTQYF
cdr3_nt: TGTGCCAGCAGCCAAGATCTAGGGACAGGGGGCGGCACAGATACGCAGTATTTT

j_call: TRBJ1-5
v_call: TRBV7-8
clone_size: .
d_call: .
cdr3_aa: CASSPPGAYSNQPQHF
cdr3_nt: TGTGCCAGCAGCCCCCCCGGAGCCTATAGCAATCAGCCCCAGCATTTT

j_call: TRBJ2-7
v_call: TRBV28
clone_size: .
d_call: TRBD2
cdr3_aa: CASSLRGVLWSEQYF
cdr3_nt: TGTGCCAGCAGTTTACGGGGGGTATTATGGTCCGAGCAGTACTTC

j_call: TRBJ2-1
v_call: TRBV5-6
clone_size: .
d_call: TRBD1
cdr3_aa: CASSLWAGGRDEQFF
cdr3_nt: TGTGCCAGCAGCTTGTGGGCAGGGGGTAGGGATGAGCAGTTCTTC

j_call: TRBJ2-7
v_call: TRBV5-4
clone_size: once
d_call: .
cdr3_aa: CASSATYEQYF
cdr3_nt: TGTGCCAGCAGCGCCACCTACGAGCAGTACTTC

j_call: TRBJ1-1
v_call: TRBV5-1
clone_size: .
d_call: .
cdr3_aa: CASAPGLGQAFF
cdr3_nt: TGCGCCAGCGCTCCCGGGTTGGGGCAAGCTTTCTTT

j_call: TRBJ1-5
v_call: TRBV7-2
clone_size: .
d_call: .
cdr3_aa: CASSSRGNQPQHF
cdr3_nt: TGTGCCAGCAGCTCCCGGGGAAATCAGCCCCAGCATTTT

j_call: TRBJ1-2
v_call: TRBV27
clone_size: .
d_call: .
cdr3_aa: CASSFWQNYGYTF
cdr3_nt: TGTGCCAGCAGTTTCTGGCAGAACTATGGCTACACCTTC

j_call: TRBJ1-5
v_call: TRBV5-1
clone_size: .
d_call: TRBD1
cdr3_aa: CASSLGQGGQPQHF
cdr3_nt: TGCGCCAGCAGCTTGGGACAGGGCGGCCAGCCCCAGCATTTT

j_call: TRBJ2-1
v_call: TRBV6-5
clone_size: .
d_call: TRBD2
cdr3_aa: CASSSRTSGRIRFF
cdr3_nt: TGTGCCAGCAGTTCACGGACTAGCGGGAGAATAAGGTTCTTC

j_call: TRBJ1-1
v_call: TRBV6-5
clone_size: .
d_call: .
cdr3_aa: CASSLTGVNTEAFF
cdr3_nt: TGTGCCAGCAGTCTGACCGGAGTGAACACTGAAGCTTTCTTT

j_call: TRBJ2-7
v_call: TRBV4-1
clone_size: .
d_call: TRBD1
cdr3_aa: CASSQGDRGYEQYF
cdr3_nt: TGCGCCAGCAGCCAAGGGGACAGGGGTTACGAGCAGTACTTC

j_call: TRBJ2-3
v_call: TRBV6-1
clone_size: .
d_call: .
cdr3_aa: CASSDYSWGRDTQYF
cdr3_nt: TGTGCCAGCAGTGATTATTCTTGGGGGAGGGATACGCAGTATTTT